This T cell receptor (beta chain) originates from a study of lymphopenia after photon versus proton radiotherapy. Note on this clone: Antigen unknown.

Study-level findings and limits: After lymphocyte nadir, photon-treated repertoires showed oligoclonal expansion, especially CD8+ Temra.

Sequenced by immunoSEQ multiplex PCR; TCRdb stores in-frame clones only, minus some. Of around 160,000 clones in the sample, 88% were seen once. In germline, CDR1 is SNHLY, CDR2 FYNNEI. The CDR3 has 13 residues. V shed 5 bases, J shed 3 bases, and the junction held 3 bases outside the gene matches. This chain connects TRBV2 to TRBJ2-7; TRBD1 agrees at 8 bases. The specimen comprised peripheral blood, sampled from a patient treated with photon-based radiotherapy. This TCR was recovered from a man over 45 with gastric cancer. The CDR3 coding sequence is TGTGCCAGCAGTCGGACAGGGCTCTACGAGCAGTACTTC. Its protein product is CASSRTGLYEQYF.